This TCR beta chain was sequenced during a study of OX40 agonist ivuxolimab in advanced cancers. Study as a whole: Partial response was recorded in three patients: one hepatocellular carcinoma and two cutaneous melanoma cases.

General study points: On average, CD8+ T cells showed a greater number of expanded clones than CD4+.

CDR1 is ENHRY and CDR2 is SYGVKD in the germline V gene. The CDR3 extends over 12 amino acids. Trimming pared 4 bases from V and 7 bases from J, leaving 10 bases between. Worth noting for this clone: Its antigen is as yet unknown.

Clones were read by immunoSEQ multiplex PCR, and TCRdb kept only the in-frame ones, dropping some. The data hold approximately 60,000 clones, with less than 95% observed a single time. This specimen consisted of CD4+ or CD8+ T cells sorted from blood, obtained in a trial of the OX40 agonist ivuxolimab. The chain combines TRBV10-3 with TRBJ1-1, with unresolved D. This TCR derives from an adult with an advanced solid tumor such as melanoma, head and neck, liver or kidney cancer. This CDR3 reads CAISVGPFEAFF. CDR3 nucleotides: TGTGCCATCAGTGTTGGTCCCTTTGAAGCTTTCTTT.